This entry lists 17 T cell receptor beta chains sequenced from one sample in a study of cytomegalovirus exposure and HLA in healthy donors. Use of 60 Vbeta and 13 Jbeta primers characterized the PCR. Some clones are missing from TCRdb's copy, which holds only in-frame ones; the method was immunoSEQ multiplex PCR. The sample has around 64,000 clones; 75% to 85% are singletons. The sample taken for sequencing was PBMCs. All receptors come from a man aged 18 to 29 in good health and CMV-seropositive.

This chain uses TRBV19 with TRBJ1-1; 8 positions match TRBD1. Trimming at V came to 5 bases and at J to 2 bases, leaving 7 bases not matched to a gene. The CDR3 runs 15 residues. CDR1 LNHDA and CDR2 SQIVND come from the germline V gene (reference sequence). DNA for the CDR3: TGTGCCAGTAGTGGCCCGGGACAGGCCAACACTGAAGCTTTCTTT. Translation: CASSGPGQANTEAFF.

This clone was detected only a few times. The chain joins TRBV6-5 to TRBJ1-6, with a possible D match to TRBD1 (5 bases). The CDR3 length is 14 residues. In germline, CDR1 is MNHEY, CDR2 SVGAGI. V was trimmed by 5 bases and J by 5 bases, leaving 10 bases between them. CDR3 region: CASSMTENNSPLHF. The CDR3 coding sequence is TGTGCCAGCAGTATGACAGAAAATAATTCACCCCTCCACTTT.

The chain combines TRBV10-3 with TRBJ1-4, with unresolved D. The germline V gene has CDR1 ENHRY and CDR2 SYGVKD. The CDR3 sequence is 13 residues long. V lost 4 bases and J 5 bases, leaving 8 bases between the germline ends. The CDR3 region is CAISVELNEKLFF. The DNA for the CDR3 is TGTGCCATCAGTGTAGAGTTGAATGAAAAACTGTTTTTT.

Only one count was recorded for this clone. The chain is built from TRBV7-9 and TRBJ1-6, with D possibly being TRBD1 (5 bases). Trimming left V 5 bases short and J 8 bases short, with 16 bases between. This CDR3 spans 15 amino acids. Germline CDR1 reads SEHNR; CDR2 reads FQNEAQ (reference sequence). The CDR3 is CASSPGSRIDSPLHF. For the CDR3, the DNA is TGTGCCAGCAGCCCAGGGTCTCGAATCGATTCACCCCTCCACTTT. The whole variable domain, filled in from reference TRBV7-9 and TRBJ1-6, reads DTGVSQNPRHKITKRGQNVTFRCDPISEHNRLYWYRQTLGQGPEFLTYFQNEAQLEKSRLLSDRFSAERPKGSFSTLEIQRTEQGDSAMYLCASSPGSRIDSPLHFGNGTRLTVT.

Here the CDR3 reads CASTRAYTEAFF. The CDR3 bases are TGTGCCAGCACGCGAGCCTACACTGAAGCTTTCTTT. The J gene is TRBJ1-1, the V gene TRBV5-8; D not certain. The CDR3 loop spans 12 amino acids. Germline V gene data show CDR1 as SGHTS and CDR2 as YDEGEE. V was clipped by 6 bases and J by 3 bases, with 9 bases between them.

The gene calls are TRBV18 and TRBJ1-6, with 9 bases that match TRBD1. Losses at the gene ends were 2 bases for V and 8 bases for J; bases not matched to a gene: 4. The CDR3 covers 15 residues. Germline CDR1 KGHSH, CDR2 LQKENI. The CDR3 is CASSPGTGRDSPLHF. DNA for the CDR3: TGTGCCAGCTCACCAGGGACAGGGAGGGATTCACCCCTCCACTTT.

The chain links TRBV7-9 to TRBJ2-7; 7 positions agree with TRBD1. The CDR3 covers 15 residues. V was clipped by 3 bases and J by 4 bases; unmatched bases: 9. Germline CDR1 is SEHNR and CDR2 is FQNEAQ (reference sequence). CDR3 sequence reads: CASSFPGQGEYEQYF. DNA of the CDR3: TGTGCCAGCAGCTTCCCGGGGCAGGGGGAATACGAGCAGTACTTC. The variable domain in full, with the rest retrieved from reference TRBV7-9 and TRBJ2-7, is DTGVSQNPRHKITKRGQNVTFRCDPISEHNRLYWYRQTLGQGPEFLTYFQNEAQLEKSRLLSDRFSAERPKGSFSTLEIQRTEQGDSAMYLCASSFPGQGEYEQYFGPGTRLTVT.

The genes are TRBV27 and TRBJ2-4, with D tentatively TRBD1 (6 bases). Germline CDR1 reads MNHEY; CDR2 reads SMNVEV (reference sequence). The CDR3 loop spans 12 amino acids. The ends were cut back, 3 bases at V and 10 bases at J, with 10 bases in the middle. The CDR3 region has the DNA TGTGCCAGCAGTTTTGACAGGCGTATTCAGTACTTC. Translated, it gives CASSFDRRIQYF.

This chain connects TRBV2 to TRBJ2-2, with TRBD1 identical over 9 bases. The germline CDR1 and CDR2 sequences are SNHLY and FYNNEI. The CDR3 is made up of 16 amino acids. Trimming removed 5 bases from V and 5 bases from J; junction bases left unmatched: 9. The CDR3 spells CASSPPGQGGTGELFF. As DNA, the CDR3 is TGTGCCAGCAGTCCGCCGGGACAGGGAGGAACCGGGGAGCTGTTTTTT.

This clone qualifies as large. This rearrangement joins TRBV7-9 to TRBJ2-7; D is unresolved. The V end was cut by 4 bases, the J end by 3 bases, with 4 bases between. Per germline, CDR1 SEHNR and CDR2 FQNEAQ (reference sequence). The CDR3 totals 11 residues. This chain's CDR3 is CASSYNYEQYF. The CDR3 DNA reads as TGTGCCAGCAGCTACAACTACGAGCAGTACTTC.

This clone was seen a handful of times. The V and J genes are TRBV6-4 and TRBJ2-3; 9 bases are a match to TRBD2. The junction had 4 bases not matched to a gene; V was cut back by 3 bases and J by 0 bases. Per the germline V gene, CDR1 is MRHNA and CDR2 is SNTAGT. This CDR3 has 16 amino acids. The chain's CDR3 is CASSEGSGGSTDTQYF. The CDR3 coding sequence is TGTGCCAGCAGTGAGGGTAGCGGGGGAAGCACAGATACGCAGTATTTT.

The chain is built from TRBV7-2 and TRBJ2-5; D ambiguous. The length of the CDR3 is 11 residues. The V end lost 5 bases, the J end lost 5 bases, and 6 bases lay between the germline ends. Germline V lookup: CDR1 SGHTA, CDR2 FQGNSA. The chain's CDR3 is CASSTRETQYF. The CDR3, as DNA: TGTGCCAGCAGCACGAGGGAGACCCAGTACTTC.

This clone is a singleton in its sample. The J gene is TRBJ1-3, the V gene TRBV7-9, with 7 bases that match TRBD1. Germline CDR1 is SEHNR and CDR2 is FQNEAQ (reference sequence). Trimming cost V 4 bases and J 2 bases; bases outside gene matches: 8. CDR3 length equals 16 residues. CDR3 bases: TGTGCCAGCAGCTCCCGACAGGGACCCCCTGGAAACACCATATATTTT. Protein product: CASSSRQGPPGNTIYF.

The chain uses TRBV7-9 and TRBJ2-1, with D perhaps matching TRBD2 (6 bases). This CDR3 spans 12 amino acids. The V end lost 5 bases, the J end lost 15 bases, and 17 bases lay between the germline ends. Germline lookup yields CDR1 SEHNR and CDR2 FQNEAQ (reference sequence). The CDR3 DNA reads TGTGCCAGCAGCACAACACGGGACTCCTTGTTCTTC. It yields the protein CASSTTRDSLFF.

The chain uses TRBV29-1 and TRBJ2-3; 7 nucleotides agree with TRBD2. The CDR3 sequence is 14 residues long. Germline values: CDR1 SQVTM, CDR2 ANQGSEA. The V segment lost 6 bases and the J segment 5 bases; nucleotides outside the gene matches: 11. CDR3 region: CSVLGAGAIDTQYF. CDR3 nucleotides: TGCAGCGTCTTAGGGGCGGGAGCGATAGATACGCAGTATTTT.

There are a few counts of this clone. The rearrangement joins TRBV30 to TRBJ1-4; the match to TRBD1 covers 10 bases. V lost 4 bases to trimming and J lost 7 bases; unmatched junction nucleotides: 6. The V gene's germline CDR1 is GTSNPN and CDR2 SVGIG (reference sequence). CDR3 size: 14 residues. CDR3 protein: CAWTRTGGGEKLFF. The DNA of the CDR3 is TGTGCCTGGACGAGGACAGGGGGTGGTGAAAAACTGTTTTTT.

This rearrangement joins TRBV10-1 to TRBJ2-1, with TRBD2 identical over 12 bases. After removal of 0 bases from V and 5 bases from J, the junction contained 5 bases not matched to a gene. The CDR3 is 17 residues long. The germline V gene encodes CDR1 WNHNN and CDR2 SYGVQD (reference sequence). The CDR3 spells CASSESLTSGGNNEQFF. The CDR3 DNA follows: TGCGCCAGCAGTGAGTCGCTAACTAGCGGGGGGAACAATGAGCAGTTCTTC.